A selection of T cell receptor beta chains follows, all from one sample in a study of T cells in Graves' hyperthyroidism and ophthalmopathy. A single record per CDR3 protein comes from TCRdb applying MiXCR to the multiplex PCR reads. The data hold 350,000 to 500,000 distinct CDR3 sequences, with roughly 13% observed a single time. Input material: blood. The receptors shown here come from a young woman with Graves' hyperthyroidism. The CDR3 runs from the conserved cysteine through the conserved F or W. D genes are given only for firm matches. Clone size is stated in some rows and not others, as once, few, many or a class when expanded.

clone_size	d_call	v_call	j_call	cdr3_nt	cdr3_aa
many	.	TRBV20-1	TRBJ2-2	TGCAGTGCTACCCCGGGATGGGGGAACACCGGGGAGCTGTTTTTT	CSATPGWGNTGELFF
many	.	TRBV2	TRBJ1-5	TGTGCCAGCAGTCCCATCCCTTCCAACCAGCCCCAGCATTTT	CASSPIPSNQPQHF
.	TRBD2	TRBV19	TRBJ2-5	TGTGCCACCTCTAGCGGGCGTCAAGAGACCCAGTACTTC	CATSSGRQETQYF
few	.	TRBV2	TRBJ2-2	TGTGCCAGCACCATAGGGGGGAACACCGGGGAGCTGTTTTTT	CASTIGGNTGELFF
.	.	TRBV15	TRBJ2-7	TGTGCCACCAGCGATCAGGGGTACGAGCAGTACTTC	CATSDQGYEQYF
many	.	TRBV19	TRBJ1-5	TGTGCCAGTAGTATCCTCGGCCCAAATCAGCCCCAGCATTTT	CASSILGPNQPQHF
many	TRBD1	TRBV20-1	TRBJ2-7	TGCAGTGCTTCCTCCGGGACAGAGACCTACGAGCAGTACTTC	CSASSGTETYEQYF
.	TRBD2	TRBV11-2	TRBJ2-3	TGTGCCAGCAGCACGGGACTAGCGGGGCACACAGATACGCAGTATTTT	CASSTGLAGHTDTQYF
many	.	TRBV6-2/TRBV6-3	TRBJ2-7	TGTGCCAGCAGTCCTGAGGGGGACGAGCAGTACTTC	CASSPEGDEQYF
.	.	TRBV5-6	TRBJ2-7	TGTGCCAGCAGCTCTGGGGGCCAGGGATTAACCGCCGAGCAGTACTTC	CASSSGGQGLTAEQYF
once	.	TRBV19	TRBJ1-5	TGTGCATCGAACAGGGTCAATCAGCCCCAGCATTTT	CASNRVNQPQHF
.	.	TRBV13	TRBJ1-3	TGTGCCAGCAGCCGGGGACGGTCGATCATATATTTT	CASSRGRSIIYF
few	TRBD1	TRBV12-3/TRBV12-4	TRBJ2-2	TGTGCCAGCAGTCCCTCGACAGGGGTCACCGGGGAGCTGTTTTTT	CASSPSTGVTGELFF